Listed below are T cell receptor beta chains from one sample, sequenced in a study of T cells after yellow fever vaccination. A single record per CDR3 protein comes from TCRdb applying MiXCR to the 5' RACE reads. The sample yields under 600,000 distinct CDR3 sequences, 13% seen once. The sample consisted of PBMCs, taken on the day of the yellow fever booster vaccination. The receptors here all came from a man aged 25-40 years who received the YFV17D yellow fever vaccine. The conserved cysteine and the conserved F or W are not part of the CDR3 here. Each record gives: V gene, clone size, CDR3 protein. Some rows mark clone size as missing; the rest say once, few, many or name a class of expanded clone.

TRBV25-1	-	ASGRGEQF
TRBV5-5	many	ASSLQGTRTDTQY
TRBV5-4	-	ASSLGGQTKGADTQY
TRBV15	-	ATSNQGGSYNEQF
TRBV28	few	ASSESRGGNQPQH
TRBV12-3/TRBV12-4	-	ASSFLTSREQY
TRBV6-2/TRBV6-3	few	ASRRIRVGEQY
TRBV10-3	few	AISESGGYSNQPQH
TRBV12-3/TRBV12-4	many	ASTRLNTEAF
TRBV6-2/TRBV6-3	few	ASSYSVEAGDYEQY